These 13 T cell receptor beta chains originate from one sample sequenced in a study of blood T cell repertoires in COVID-19. Profiled with immunoSEQ multiplex PCR; TCRdb holds only in-frame clones, not every one. The sample yields roughly 160,000 clones, roughly four fifths seen once. Sequencing was done on a sample of PBMCs or T cells enriched from blood (not recorded which). Every receptor here comes from a man in his fifties or sixties who had recovered from COVID-19.

This chain joins TRBV10-1 and TRBJ2-7; D is unresolved. This CDR3 contains 9 residues. Germline-derived CDR1 and CDR2 are WNHNN and SYGVQD (reference sequence). Trimming cost V 6 bases and J 7 bases, with 4 bases left between them. DNA for the CDR3: TGCGCCAGCAGGACAGAGCAGTACTTC. It codes for CASRTEQYF.

The chain uses TRBV9 and TRBJ1-5, with 7 bases aligning to TRBD1. V was pared by 0 bases and J by 4 bases, with 4 bases of the junction left unmatched. Germline V gene sequence: CDR1 SGDLS, CDR2 YYNGEE. The CDR3 extends over 15 amino acids. The CDR3 DNA follows: TGTGCCAGCAGCGTAGGACAGGGATCGAATCAGCCCCAGCATTTT. Translating gives CASSVGQGSNQPQHF.

V is TRBV7-9 and J is TRBJ2-7; tentative D call: TRBD1 (5 bases). From germline, CDR1 is SEHNR and CDR2 FQNEAQ (reference sequence). The V end lost 1 base, the J end lost 5 bases, and 15 bases lay between the germline ends. The CDR3 consists of 15 residues. CDR3 loop: CASSLVGPGSHEQYF. The CDR3 nucleotides are TGTGCCAGCAGCTTAGTGGGGCCGGGCTCGCACGAGCAGTACTTC. The full variable domain, its missing parts supplied by reference TRBV7-9 and TRBJ2-7, is DTGVSQNPRHKITKRGQNVTFRCDPISEHNRLYWYRQTLGQGPEFLTYFQNEAQLEKSRLLSDRFSAERPKGSFSTLEIQRTEQGDSAMYLCASSLVGPGSHEQYFGPGTRLTVT.

The V and J genes are TRBV11-2 and TRBJ2-2, with 10 bases that match TRBD2. Germline trimming cut 1 base from V and 5 bases from J; bases unmatched to any gene: 7. This CDR3 has 17 residues. Per germline, CDR1 SGHAT and CDR2 FQNNGV. Here the CDR3 DNA reads TGTGCCAGCAGCTTAGGTGCTAGCGGGGGCCGTACCGGGGAGCTGTTTTTT. Translated: CASSLGASGGRTGELFF.

In this sample, this clone turned up a few times. The chain links TRBV4-1 to TRBJ2-5; possibly TRBD2 for D (5 bases). V was clipped by 6 bases and J by 1 base, with 15 bases between them. Germline V CDR1 and CDR2: MGHRA, YSYEKL. The CDR3 contains 15 residues. The CDR3 coding sequence is TGCGCCAGCAGTGTGGAGCGGAGGCCCCAAGAGACCCAGTACTTC. This translates into CASSVERRPQETQYF.

This sequence joins TRBV7-9 and TRBJ2-2; D possibly corresponds to TRBD1 (6 bases). This CDR3 comprises 18 residues. Germline assignment: CDR1 SEHNR and CDR2 FQNEAQ (reference sequence). V lost 2 bases and J lost 1, with 17 bases in between. CDR3 DNA sequence: TGTGCCAGCAGCTTAACTCCTTACCTCAGGGGGAACACCGGGGAGCTGTTTTTT. Residues: CASSLTPYLRGNTGELFF. Full variable domain (rest looked up from reference TRBV7-9 and TRBJ2-2): DTGVSQNPRHKITKRGQNVTFRCDPISEHNRLYWYRQTLGQGPEFLTYFQNEAQLEKSRLLSDRFSAERPKGSFSTLEIQRTEQGDSAMYLCASSLTPYLRGNTGELFFGEGSRLTVL.

The chain employs TRBV19 and TRBJ2-7; 10 bases line up with TRBD1. V shed 6 bases, J shed 2 bases, and the junction held 7 bases outside the gene matches. The CDR3 runs 15 residues. Germline V gives CDR1 LNHDA, CDR2 SQIVND (reference sequence). The CDR3 here is CASSPTGGLPYEQYF. CDR3 coding DNA: TGTGCCAGTAGCCCGACAGGGGGCCTCCCCTACGAGCAGTACTTC.

The chain links TRBV11-3 to TRBJ1-5, with 8 positions matching TRBD1. Germline assignment: CDR1 SGHNT and CDR2 YENEEA. V trimming: 1 base; J trimming: 4 bases; junction bases outside the gene matches: 3. The CDR3 sequence is 15 residues long. CDR3 in DNA: TGTGCCAGCAGCTTAGGACAGGGGAGTAATCAGCCCCAGCATTTT. It codes for CASSLGQGSNQPQHF.

This chain joins TRBV19 and TRBJ1-1; 11 bases are a match to TRBD1. The CDR3 is 15 residues long. The ends lost 1 base at V and 10 bases at J; junction bases unmatched: 8. Looked up from germline, CDR1 is LNHDA and CDR2 is SQIVND (reference sequence). The CDR3 loop is CASSIAGQGGDSAFF. The CDR3 bases are TGTGCCAGTAGTATAGCGGGACAGGGGGGTGATTCAGCTTTCTTT.

This clone appeared many times. The V and J genes are TRBV27 and TRBJ2-7, with 7 bases aligning to TRBD1. Trimming at V came to 8 bases and at J to 3 bases, leaving 10 bases not matched to a gene. Germline V gene data show CDR1 as MNHEY and CDR2 as SMNVEV (reference sequence). The CDR3 runs to 14 residues. The CDR3 sequence: CASRPRDSHYEQYF. Written as DNA, the CDR3 is TGTGCCAGCCGGCCCCGGGACAGCCACTACGAGCAGTACTTC.

V gene TRBV7-8 combines with J gene TRBJ1-4; D might be TRBD1 (6 bases). This CDR3 contains 18 residues. Germline V gene lookup returns CDR1 SGHVS and CDR2 FQNEAQ. Trimming cost V 0 bases and J 4 bases, with 18 bases left between them. CDR3 DNA: TGTGCCAGCAGCTTAGCGGACAGATTTTCTACCTTTAATGAAAAACTGTTTTTT. Protein product: CASSLADRFSTFNEKLFF.

The V gene is TRBV12-3 or TRBV12-4, the J gene TRBJ2-7, with D perhaps matching TRBD1 (5 bases). V gave up 3 bases and J gave up 4 bases, with 7 bases separating them. The CDR3 is made up of 12 amino acids. CDR3 in amino acids: CASSLGQYEQYF. CDR3 DNA sequence: TGTGCCAGCAGTTTGGGGCAATACGAGCAGTACTTC.

V usage is TRBV12-3 or TRBV12-4 and J usage is TRBJ1-5; D possibly corresponds to TRBD1 (5 bases). V lost 5 bases and J 9 bases, leaving 14 bases between the germline ends. The CDR3 runs to 13 residues. CDR3 sequence (DNA): TGTGCCAGCAGTAAAGCCTTGGGGGGGCCCCAGCATTTT. Protein: CASSKALGGPQHF.